The sequence of this T cell receptor (beta chain) was determined in a study of cytomegalovirus exposure and HLA in healthy donors. Study-wide findings and caveats: A later examination showed that TCR association rates differed by HLA locus, with DRB1 most and HLA-C fewest.

Researchers ran the PCR with 60 Vbeta and 13 Jbeta primers. This table comes from immunoSEQ multiplex PCR, and its TCRdb copy is limited to in-frame clones, with some not included. The data show about 230,000 clones, just under 80% seen once. As regards this clone: Its antigen is as yet unknown.

The clonotype was recovered from a boy aged 5-17 years in good health and CMV-seronegative. The specimen sequenced was PBMCs.

In DNA form, the CDR3 reads TGTGCCAGCAGTTTAGACATTACCTACGAGCAGTACTTC. It translates to CASSLDITYEQYF. The chain joins TRBV27 to TRBJ2-7; no clear D. V lost 2 bases and J lost 2, with 7 bases in between. The germline V gene has CDR1 MNHEY and CDR2 SMNVEV (reference sequence). This CDR3 has 13 residues.